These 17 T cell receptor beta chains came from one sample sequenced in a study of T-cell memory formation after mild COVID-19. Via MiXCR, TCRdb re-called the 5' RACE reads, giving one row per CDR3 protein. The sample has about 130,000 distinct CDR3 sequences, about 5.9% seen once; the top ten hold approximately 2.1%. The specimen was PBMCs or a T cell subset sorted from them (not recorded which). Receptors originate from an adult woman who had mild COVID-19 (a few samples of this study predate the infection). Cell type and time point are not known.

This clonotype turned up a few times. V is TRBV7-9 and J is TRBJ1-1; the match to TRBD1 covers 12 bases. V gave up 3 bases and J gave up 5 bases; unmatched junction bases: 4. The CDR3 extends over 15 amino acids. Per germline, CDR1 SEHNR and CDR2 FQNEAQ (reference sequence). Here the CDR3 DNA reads TGTGCCAGCAGCTTCGGGACAGGGGGCATGACTGAAGCTTTCTTT. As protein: CASSFGTGGMTEAFF.

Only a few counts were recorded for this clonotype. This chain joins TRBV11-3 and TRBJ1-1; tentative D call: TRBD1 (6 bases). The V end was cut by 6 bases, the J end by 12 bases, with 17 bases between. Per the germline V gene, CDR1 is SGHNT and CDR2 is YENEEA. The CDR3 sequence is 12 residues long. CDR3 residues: CASRLQDRDTFF. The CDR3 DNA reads TGTGCCAGCAGACTACAGGACCGGGACACTTTCTTT.

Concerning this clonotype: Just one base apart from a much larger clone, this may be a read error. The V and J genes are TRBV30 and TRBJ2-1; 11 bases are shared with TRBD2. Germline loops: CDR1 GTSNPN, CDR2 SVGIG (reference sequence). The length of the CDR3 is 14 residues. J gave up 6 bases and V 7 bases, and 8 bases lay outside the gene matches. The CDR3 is CALRSGTSGNEQFF. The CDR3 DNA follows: TGTGCCTTGAGGTCCGGGACTAGCGGCAATGAGCAGTTCTTC.

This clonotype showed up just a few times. The DNA for the CDR3 is TGCAGCCGCCGGGACAGGGCGCTTGGAGGTGATGGCTACACCTTC. Encoded protein: CSRRDRALGGDGYTF. V usage is TRBV20-1 and J usage is TRBJ1-2; the match to TRBD1 covers 9 bases. This CDR3 is built from 15 residues. Germline V gives CDR1 DFQATT, CDR2 SNEGSKA (reference sequence).

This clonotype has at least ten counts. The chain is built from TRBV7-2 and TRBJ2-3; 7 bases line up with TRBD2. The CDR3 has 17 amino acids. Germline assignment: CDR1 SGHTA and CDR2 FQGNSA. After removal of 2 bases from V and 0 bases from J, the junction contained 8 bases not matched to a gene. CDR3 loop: CASSLLGGGTSTDTQYF. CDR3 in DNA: TGTGCCAGCAGCTTATTGGGCGGGGGTACTAGCACAGATACGCAGTATTTT.

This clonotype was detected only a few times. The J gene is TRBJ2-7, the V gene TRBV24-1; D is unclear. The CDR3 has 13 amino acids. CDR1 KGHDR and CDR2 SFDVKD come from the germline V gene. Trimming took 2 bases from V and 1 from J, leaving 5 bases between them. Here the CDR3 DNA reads TGTGCCACCAGTGATTCACTATCCTACGAGCAGTACTTC. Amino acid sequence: CATSDSLSYEQYF.

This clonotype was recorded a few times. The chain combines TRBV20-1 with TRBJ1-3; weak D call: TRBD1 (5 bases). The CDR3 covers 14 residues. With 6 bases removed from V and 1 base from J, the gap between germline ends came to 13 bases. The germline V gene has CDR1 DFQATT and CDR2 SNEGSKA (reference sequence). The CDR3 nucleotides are TGCAGTGCCGGGACCCAGAGTTCTGGAAACACCATATATTTT. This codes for CSAGTQSSGNTIYF.

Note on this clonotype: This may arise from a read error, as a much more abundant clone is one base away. The CDR3 region has the DNA TGCGCCTGCAGCGCGAGCGAGACCCAGTACTTC. It codes for CACSASETQYF. V gene TRBV5-1 combines with J gene TRBJ2-5, with unresolved D. This CDR3 spans 11 amino acids. CDR1 is SGHRS and CDR2 is YFSETQ in the germline V gene.

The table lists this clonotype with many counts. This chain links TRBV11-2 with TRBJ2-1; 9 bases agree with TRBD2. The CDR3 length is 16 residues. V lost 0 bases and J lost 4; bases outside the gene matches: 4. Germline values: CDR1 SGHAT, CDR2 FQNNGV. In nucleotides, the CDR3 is TGTGCCAGCAGCTTAGAATCTAGCGGGAAGTACAATGAGCAGTTCTTC. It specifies CASSLESSGKYNEQFF.

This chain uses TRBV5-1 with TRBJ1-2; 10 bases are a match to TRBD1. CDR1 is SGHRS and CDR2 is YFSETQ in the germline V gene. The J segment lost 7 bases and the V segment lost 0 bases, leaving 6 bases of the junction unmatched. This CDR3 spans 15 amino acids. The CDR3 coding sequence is TGCGCCAGCAGCTTGGAAAGACAGGGGGCTGGTGGCTACACCTTC. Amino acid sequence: CASSLERQGAGGYTF.

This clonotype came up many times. The DNA for the CDR3 is TGTGCCAGCAGTTATCAGACCCTCGGACCCGGGGAGCTGTTTTTT. Protein sequence: CASSYQTLGPGELFF. The rearrangement uses TRBV6-5 and TRBJ2-2; D remains ambiguous. Trimming took 3 bases from V and 6 from J, leaving 14 bases between them. CDR3 size: 15 residues. The germline V gene has CDR1 MNHEY and CDR2 SVGAGI.

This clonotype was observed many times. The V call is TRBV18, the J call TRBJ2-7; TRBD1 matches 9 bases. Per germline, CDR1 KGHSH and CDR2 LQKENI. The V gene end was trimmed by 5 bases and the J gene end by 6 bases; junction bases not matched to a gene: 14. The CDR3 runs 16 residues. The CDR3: CASSTTGTGLGGEQYF. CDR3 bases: TGTGCCAGCTCAACGACAGGGACAGGGTTAGGTGGCGAGCAGTACTTC.

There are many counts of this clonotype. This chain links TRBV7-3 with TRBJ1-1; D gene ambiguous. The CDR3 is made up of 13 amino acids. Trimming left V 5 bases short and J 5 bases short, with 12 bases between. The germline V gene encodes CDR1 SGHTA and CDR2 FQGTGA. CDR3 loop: CASSNNGGTEAFF. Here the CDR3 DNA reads TGTGCCAGCAGCAACAATGGTGGGACTGAAGCTTTCTTT.

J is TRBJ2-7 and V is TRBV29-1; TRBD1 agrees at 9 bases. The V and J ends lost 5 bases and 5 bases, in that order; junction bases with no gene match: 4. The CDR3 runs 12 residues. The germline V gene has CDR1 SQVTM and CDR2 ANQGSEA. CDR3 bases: TGCAGCGTTCGGGGACAGGGCGACGAGCAGTACTTC. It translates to CSVRGQGDEQYF.

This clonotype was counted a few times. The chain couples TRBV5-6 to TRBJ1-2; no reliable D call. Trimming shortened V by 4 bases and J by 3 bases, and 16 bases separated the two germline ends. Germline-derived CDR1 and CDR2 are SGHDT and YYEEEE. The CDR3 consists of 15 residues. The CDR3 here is CASSHRSGEHYGYTF. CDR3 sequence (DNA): TGTGCCAGCAGCCACCGGAGCGGGGAACACTATGGCTACACCTTC.

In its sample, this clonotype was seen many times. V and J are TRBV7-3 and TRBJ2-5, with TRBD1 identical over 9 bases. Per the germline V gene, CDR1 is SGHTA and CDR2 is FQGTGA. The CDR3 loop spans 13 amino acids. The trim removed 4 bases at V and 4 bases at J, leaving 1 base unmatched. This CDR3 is CASSYRGLETQYF. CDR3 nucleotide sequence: TGTGCCAGCAGCTACAGGGGGCTAGAGACCCAGTACTTC. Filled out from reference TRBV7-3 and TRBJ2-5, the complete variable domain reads GAGVSQTPSNKVTEKGKYVELRCDPISGHTALYWYRQSLGQGPEFLIYFQGTGAADDSGLPNDRFFAVRPEGSVSTLKIQRTERGDSAVYLCASSYRGLETQYFGPGTRLLVL.

CDR3: CSVRTSGNTDTQYF. As DNA, the CDR3 is TGCAGCGTGCGGACTAGCGGGAACACAGATACGCAGTATTTT. J is TRBJ2-3 and V is TRBV29-1, with 12 bases matching TRBD2. Germline lookup yields CDR1 SQVTM and CDR2 ANQGSEA. This CDR3 comprises 14 residues. V lost 6 bases, J lost 2 bases, and 3 bases stayed unmatched.